The sequence of this T cell receptor beta chain was determined in a study of breast tumors, draining lymph nodes, adjacent tissues. The CDR3 is 15 residues long. Germline-derived CDR1 and CDR2 are LNHNV and YYDKDF (reference sequence). With V trimmed by 0 bases and J by 1 base, 2 bases remained unmatched. TCRdb re-called the multiplex PCR reads through MiXCR, storing one row per CDR3 protein. This table holds about 11,000 distinct CDR3 sequences, approximately 35% found once. By its share, this clonotype is medium-sized. The source material was breast tumor tissue. This sequence originates from a female donor with breast cancer. Some clones in this sample may be carry-over from other donors' samples. The rearrangement joins TRBV15 to TRBJ2-7, with 8 positions matching TRBD1. Written as DNA, the CDR3 is TGTGCCACCAGCAGAGACAGGGGGCAATCCTACGAGCAGTACTTC. It yields the protein CATSRDRGQSYEQYF.